The 32 T cell receptor beta chains in this list originate from one sample, sequenced in a study of blood T cell repertoires in COVID-19. Here immunoSEQ multiplex PCR was the method, and the copy in TCRdb shows in-frame clones only, minus some. Of about 340,000 clones in the sample, approximately 82% were seen once. Sequenced: peripheral blood. These TCRs come from a man aged 25 to 45 with active or convalescent COVID-19.

The chain recombines TRBV27 with TRBJ1-1; a possible D gene is TRBD1 (6 bases). This CDR3 contains 16 residues. The ends were cut back, 8 bases at V and 4 bases at J, with 23 bases in the middle. The germline CDR1 and CDR2 sequences are MNHEY and SMNVEV (reference sequence). CDR3 region: CASRRREGGGGTEAFF. The CDR3 nucleotides are TGTGCCAGCCGACGGCGGGAGGGGGGGGGTGGCACTGAAGCTTTCTTT.

The genes are TRBV19 and TRBJ2-7; 7 bases map to TRBD1. There are 12 residues in the CDR3. Germline lookup yields CDR1 LNHDA and CDR2 SQIVND (reference sequence). V gave up 6 bases and J gave up 9 bases; unmatched junction bases: 8. The CDR3 loop is CASSSGRDRQYF. In nucleotides, the CDR3 is TGTGCCAGTAGCAGCGGCCGGGACAGGCAGTACTTC.

The rearrangement joins TRBV19 to TRBJ2-1; 10 bases are a match to TRBD2. With 7 bases clipped from V and 4 bases from J, the junction kept 13 bases outside the gene matches. Per germline, CDR1 LNHDA and CDR2 SQIVND (reference sequence). The CDR3 runs to 17 residues. CDR3 bases: TGTGCCAGTAACGTCAGAATCGGACTAGCGGAGTACAATGAGCAGTTCTTC. Translation gives CASNVRIGLAEYNEQFF.

This clone was counted a single time. The rearrangement uses TRBV3-1 (or the pseudogene TRBV3-2) and TRBJ2-7, with a possible D match to TRBD1 (6 bases). V lost 3 bases and J 1 base, leaving 10 bases between the germline ends. CDR3 size: 14 residues. Germline loops: CDR1 LGHDT, CDR2 YNNKEL (reference sequence). The DNA of the CDR3 is TGTGCCAGCAGCCAGGAACAGGGTTCCTACGAGCAGTACTTC. Protein sequence: CASSQEQGSYEQYF.

The V call is TRBV19, the J call TRBJ2-1; D might be TRBD2 (6 bases). Trimming removed 8 bases at V and 2 bases at J, with 13 bases between. Germline CDR1 is LNHDA and CDR2 is SQIVND (reference sequence). The CDR3 has 14 residues. CDR3 sequence reads: CASATERAYNEQFF. The CDR3, as DNA: TGTGCCAGTGCCACGGAGCGGGCCTACAATGAGCAGTTCTTC.

Turning to this clone: At one end the junction does not follow the germline gene, possibly because of a read error. The V gene is TRBV5-4, the J gene TRBJ2-7, with 8 bases matching TRBD2. Germline-derived CDR1 and CDR2 are SGHNT and YYREEE (reference sequence). This CDR3 contains 17 residues. The CDR3 sequence is CASNLKPGGPLPYEQYF. DNA for the CDR3: TGTGCCAGCAACTTGAAACCGGGAGGGCCTCTGCCCTACGAGCAGTACTTC. The whole variable domain, filled in from reference TRBV5-4 and TRBJ2-7, reads ETGVTQSPTHLIKTRGQQVTLRCSSQSGHNTVSWYQQALGQGPQFIFQYYREEENGRGNFPPRFSGLQFPNYSSELNVNALELDDSALYLCASNLKPGGPLPYEQYFGPGTRLTVT.

The gene calls are TRBV19 and TRBJ1-1; D gene unclear. Trimming stripped 5 bases from V and 2 bases from J, with 12 bases between. Germline CDR1 reads LNHDA; CDR2 reads SQIVND (reference sequence). CDR3 size: 14 residues. The DNA of the CDR3 is TGTGCCAGTAGTGACGGTGGAGCCAACACTGAAGCTTTCTTT. Residues: CASSDGGANTEAFF.

This clone was seen once. The rearrangement links TRBV18 to TRBJ1-2, with D unclear. Germline V gives CDR1 KGHSH, CDR2 LQKENI. V shed 6 bases and J shed 4 bases, with 18 bases lying between them. The CDR3 is made up of 15 amino acids. CDR3: CASSTTREDFYGYTF. Here the CDR3 DNA reads TGTGCCAGCTCCACGACAAGGGAGGACTTCTATGGCTACACCTTC.

V is TRBV7-3 and J is TRBJ2-3; D may be TRBD1 (6 bases). Between the trimmed V and J ends, which lost 1 base and 2 bases, there was a span of 10 bases. Germline CDR1 reads SGHTA; CDR2 reads FQGTGA. CDR3 length: 15 residues. In DNA, the CDR3 is TGTGCCAGCAGCTTAATTGGGGGCACCACAGATACGCAGTATTTT. Residues: CASSLIGGTTDTQYF. The whole variable domain, filled in from reference TRBV7-3 and TRBJ2-3, reads GAGVSQTPSNKVTEKGKYVELRCDPISGHTALYWYRQSLGQGPEFLIYFQGTGAADDSGLPNDRFFAVRPEGSVSTLKIQRTERGDSAVYLCASSLIGGTTDTQYFGPGTRLTVL.

This clone has just one count. The V call is TRBV21-1, the J call TRBJ1-5; the table's D call of TRBD1 was not tested on the DNA. TRBV21-1 is tagged as a pseudogene. This CDR3 is 15 amino acids long. The CDR3 here is CASREPGLSNQPQHF. CDR3 coding DNA: TGTGCCAGCAGGGAACCAGGTTTGAGCAATCAGCCCCAGCATTTT.

This chain joins TRBV3-1 (or the pseudogene TRBV3-2) and TRBJ2-7; 14 positions match TRBD2. The CDR3 consists of 15 residues. CDR1 is LGHDT, CDR2 YNNKEL, per germline (reference sequence). The trim removed 5 bases at V and 7 bases at J, leaving 7 bases unmatched. CDR3 sequence: CASSSGLAGAREQYF. The CDR3, as DNA: TGTGCCAGCAGCTCGGGACTAGCGGGAGCTAGAGAGCAGTACTTC.

The CDR3, as DNA: TGTGCCAGCAGCCAAGATAGCGGGGGCTACAATGAGCAGTTCTTC. The encoded protein is CASSQDSGGYNEQFF. This rearrangement joins TRBV4-2 to TRBJ2-1; 9 bases align to TRBD2. J was trimmed by 3 bases and V by 0 bases; bases with no gene match: 0. Germline-derived CDR1 and CDR2 are LGHNA and YNFKEQ. The CDR3 contains 15 residues.

This chain uses TRBV7-9 with TRBJ1-2; D is possibly TRBD1 (5 bases). V dropped 4 bases and J dropped 6 bases, with 18 bases sitting between them. The CDR3 extends over 15 amino acids. Germline assignment: CDR1 SEHNR and CDR2 FQNEAQ (reference sequence). In DNA form, the CDR3 reads TGTGCCAGCAGCTCACCTGGGGCAGGGTGGGATGGCTACACCTTC. It yields the protein CASSSPGAGWDGYTF.

As DNA, the CDR3 is TGTGCCAGCAGTGAAAAGTGGGCCCCCTACGAGCAGTACTTC. Translating gives CASSEKWAPYEQYF. The chain is built from TRBV25-1 and TRBJ2-7; no reliable D call. The germline CDR1 and CDR2 sequences are MGHDK and SYGVNS. Between the trimmed V and J ends, which lost 2 bases and 2 bases, there was a span of 10 bases. The CDR3 has 14 residues.

The genes are TRBV9 and TRBJ2-7; tentative D call: TRBD2 (6 bases). This CDR3 is 12 amino acids long. The V gene lost 10 bases and the J gene lost 0 bases, with 11 bases spanning the gap. Germline V gene data show CDR1 as SGDLS and CDR2 as YYNGEE. The CDR3 protein is CARPGVSYEQYF. In DNA, the CDR3 is TGTGCCCGCCCGGGGGTCTCCTACGAGCAGTACTTC.

The chain has TRBV6-5 and TRBJ2-7; D is uncertain. The CDR3 extends over 14 amino acids. Germline V CDR1 and CDR2: MNHEY, SVGAGI. Trimming left V 0 bases short and J 3 bases short, with 9 bases between. CDR3 DNA: TGTGCCAGCAGTTACTCGAACACCTTCTACGAGCAGTACTTC. Translation gives CASSYSNTFYEQYF.

J is TRBJ2-7 and V is TRBV9; 8 nucleotides align to TRBD1. The trim removed 3 bases at V and 5 bases at J, leaving 10 bases unmatched. The germline V gene encodes CDR1 SGDLS and CDR2 YYNGEE. The CDR3 spans 15 residues. CDR3 coding DNA: TGTGCCAGCAGCGGGGCCAGGACAGGGCCGGACGAGCAGTACTTC. It translates to CASSGARTGPDEQYF.

This clone was recorded a few times. The chain combines TRBV4-1 with TRBJ1-5, with TRBD1 identical over 8 bases. Per germline, CDR1 MGHRA and CDR2 YSYEKL. This CDR3 region has 13 residues. The J segment lost 11 bases and the V segment lost 4 bases, leaving 7 bases of the junction unmatched. The CDR3, as DNA: TGCGCCAGCAGCCGAGGGACAGGAAATTCCCAGCATTTT. This codes for CASSRGTGNSQHF.

The rearrangement joins TRBV19 to TRBJ2-7, with 8 bases aligning to TRBD2. V lost 2 bases and J lost 6; bases outside the gene matches: 6. This CDR3 is built from 14 residues. CDR1 is LNHDA, CDR2 SQIVND, per germline (reference sequence). The CDR3, as DNA: TGTGCCAGTAGTATAACGGCGGGAGGAGGCGAGCAGTACTTC. Its translation: CASSITAGGGEQYF.

The chain links TRBV29-1 to TRBJ1-1, with 11 bases that match TRBD1. The CDR3 runs to 14 residues. Trimming removed 3 bases from V and 5 bases from J; junction bases left unmatched: 5. Germline V gene lookup returns CDR1 SQVTM and CDR2 ANQGSEA. This CDR3 is CSVDGTGGMTEAFF. The CDR3 nucleotides are TGCAGCGTTGATGGGACAGGGGGGATGACTGAAGCTTTCTTT.

The chain recombines TRBV21-1 with TRBJ2-1; the tabulated D call, TRBD2, remains unverified against the DNA. TRBV21-1 constitutes a pseudogene. The CDR3 extends over 18 amino acids. Here the CDR3 DNA reads TGTGCCAGCAGCAAAGAACCCGGACTAGCGGGGGTGGGGGATGAGCAGTTCTTC. Protein: CASSKEPGLAGVGDEQFF.

The J gene is TRBJ2-1, the V gene TRBV9, with 12 bases identical to TRBD2. Germline V gives CDR1 SGDLS, CDR2 YYNGEE. The CDR3 totals 16 residues. V dropped 0 bases and J dropped 7; count of bases not matched to a gene: 5. CDR3 residues: CASSVELAGGRNEQFF. Written as DNA, the CDR3 is TGTGCCAGCAGCGTAGAACTAGCGGGAGGACGGAATGAGCAGTTCTTC.

The chain uses TRBV6-5 and TRBJ2-2; D possibly corresponds to TRBD2 (5 bases). This CDR3 spans 12 amino acids. V shed 7 bases and J shed 3 bases, with 6 bases lying between them. Germline loops: CDR1 MNHEY, CDR2 SVGAGI. CDR3 DNA: TGTGCCAGCACCGGGGACACCGGGGAGCTGTTTTTT. This translates into CASTGDTGELFF.

This clone was recorded a few times. The rearrangement joins TRBV5-1 to TRBJ1-2, with a tentative D call TRBD1 (5 bases). Trimming took 0 bases from V and 3 from J, leaving 9 bases between them. CDR1 SGHRS and CDR2 YFSETQ come from the germline V gene. The CDR3 runs to 14 residues. CDR3: CASSLGGAYYGYTF. The CDR3 nucleotides are TGCGCCAGCAGCTTGGGTGGGGCCTACTATGGCTACACCTTC.

The CDR3: CASSLGLRDEQFF. The CDR3 DNA is TGTGCCAGCAGCTTGGGGCTTAGGGATGAGCAGTTCTTC. The chain has TRBV7-3 and TRBJ2-1; tentative D call: TRBD1 (5 bases). CDR3 length: 13 amino acids. From germline, CDR1 is SGHTA and CDR2 FQGTGA. The V end was cut by 3 bases, the J end by 8 bases, with 11 bases between.

The genes are TRBV28 and TRBJ2-6; the match to TRBD1 covers 7 bases. CDR3 length: 17 amino acids. CDR1 is MDHEN, CDR2 SYDVKM, per germline. V gave up 3 bases and J gave up 4 bases; unmatched junction bases: 9. The CDR3 region is CASSFSATGDGANVLTF. The CDR3 DNA reads TGTGCCAGCAGTTTTTCAGCCACAGGGGACGGGGCCAACGTCCTGACTTTC.

The chain combines TRBV19 with TRBJ1-5, with 8 bases matching TRBD1. The length of the CDR3 is 18 residues. Per germline, CDR1 LNHDA and CDR2 SQIVND (reference sequence). V shed 8 bases, J shed 2 bases, and the junction held 17 bases outside the gene matches. CDR3 protein: CASSVFPDRGGGNQPQHF. CDR3 DNA: TGTGCCAGTTCCGTATTTCCAGACAGGGGCGGCGGCAATCAGCCCCAGCATTTT.

This chain uses TRBV7-9 with TRBJ2-1; 12 bases match TRBD1. This CDR3 has 17 residues. Germline CDR1 SEHNR, CDR2 FQNEAQ (reference sequence). Losses at the gene ends were 0 bases for V and 8 bases for J; bases not matched to a gene: 8. Written as DNA, the CDR3 is TGTGCCAGCAGCTTAGCGCCATGGGGACAGGGGGCCGATGAGCAGTTCTTC. Its protein is CASSLAPWGQGADEQFF. Variable domain in full (rest from reference TRBV7-9 and TRBJ2-1): DTGVSQNPRHKITKRGQNVTFRCDPISEHNRLYWYRQTLGQGPEFLTYFQNEAQLEKSRLLSDRFSAERPKGSFSTLEIQRTEQGDSAMYLCASSLAPWGQGADEQFFGPGTRLTVL.

The chain employs TRBV9 and TRBJ1-4; 8 positions agree with TRBD1. The V gene's germline CDR1 is SGDLS and CDR2 YYNGEE. The CDR3 is 15 residues long. Germline trimming cut 3 bases from V and 7 bases from J; bases unmatched to any gene: 8. For the CDR3, the DNA is TGTGCCAGCAGCGACGCAGGGGGCTTTAGTGAAAAACTGTTTTTT. This sequence encodes CASSDAGGFSEKLFF.

The rearrangement links TRBV4-2 to TRBJ2-1; 9 bases line up with TRBD2. Losses at the gene ends were 1 base for V and 7 bases for J; bases not matched to a gene: 8. Germline V gene data show CDR1 as LGHNA and CDR2 as YNFKEQ. This CDR3 has 16 amino acids. This chain's CDR3 is CASSQGSSGIRNEQFF. DNA for the CDR3: TGTGCCAGCAGCCAAGGGTCTAGCGGGATAAGGAATGAGCAGTTCTTC.

V usage is TRBV19 and J usage is TRBJ2-1; 10 bases align to TRBD2. CDR1 and CDR2 (germline): LNHDA, SQIVND (reference sequence). CDR3 length: 17 residues. V was pared by 5 bases and J by 7 bases, with 14 bases of the junction left unmatched. CDR3 in amino acids: CASSLRIAGGLRNEQFF. In DNA, the CDR3 is TGTGCCAGTAGTCTCCGTATAGCGGGGGGATTACGAAATGAGCAGTTCTTC.

The chain joins TRBV18 to TRBJ1-5, with D possibly matching TRBD1 (5 bases). The CDR3 runs 16 residues. Between the trimmed V and J ends, which lost 5 bases and 5 bases, there was a span of 19 bases. Germline V gene data show CDR1 as KGHSH and CDR2 as LQKENI. CDR3 bases: TGTGCCAGCTCATTCTCAGGGCCTAAAGGCTATCAGCCCCAGCATTTT. Protein sequence: CASSFSGPKGYQPQHF.